This is a list of T cell receptor beta chains from one sample in a study of T-cell reconstitution after alpha-beta-depleted transplantation in children. TCRdb re-called the PCR reads with MiXCR, one entry per CDR3 protein. The data contain about half a million distinct CDR3 sequences, approximately 12% of them singletons. The sample consisted of PBMCs from the stem cell graft donor, taken from the stem cell graft. Source of these receptors: a human donor who donated a stem cell graft to a child with combined immunodeficiency. Both conserved end residues are part of each CDR3. Each record gives: V gene, J gene, D gene, clone size, CDR3 protein, CDR3 DNA. A D gene is named only where the DNA matches it firmly. Clone size is shown for a subset of rows, as once, few, many or a class of expanded clone.

TRBV12-3/TRBV12-4	TRBJ2-7	TRBD1	few	CASSLGQLKYF	TGTGCCAGCAGCCTGGGACAGCTGAAGTACTTC
TRBV10-3	TRBJ2-5	TRBD1	-	CASGGTGGMETQYF	TGTGCCTCAGGGGGGACAGGGGGAATGGAGACCCAGTACTTC
TRBV5-5	TRBJ2-1	-	many	CASESTVLLAREQFF	TGTGCCAGCGAATCCACGGTACTTCTAGCTCGGGAGCAGTTCTTC
TRBV12-3/TRBV12-4	TRBJ2-7	TRBD2	many	CASSFGLLAGGYEQYF	TGTGCCAGCAGTTTCGGCCTACTAGCGGGGGGGTACGAGCAGTACTTC
TRBV4-3	TRBJ2-7	-	-	CASSQDWGISYEQYF	TGCGCCAGCAGCCAAGATTGGGGAATTTCCTACGAGCAGTACTTC
TRBV20-1	TRBJ2-7	-	few	CSARLGGTYEQYF	TGCAGTGCTAGATTGGGGGGCACCTACGAGCAGTACTTC
TRBV12-3/TRBV12-4	TRBJ2-3	TRBD2	many	CASSRRGAGTDTQYF	TGTGCCAGCAGTCGGCGGGGGGCGGGCACAGATACGCAGTATTTT
TRBV5-1	TRBJ2-7	TRBD1	-	CASSLLGQGLSSYEQYF	TGCGCCAGCAGCTTGTTAGGACAGGGTCTTTCCTCCTACGAGCAGTACTTC
TRBV25-1	TRBJ2-7	-	many	CASSTTRRGRYEQYF	TGTGCCAGCAGTACCACGCGTAGGGGGAGATACGAGCAGTACTTC
TRBV12-3/TRBV12-4	TRBJ2-1	TRBD2	few	CASSLGWGLTSGRPRYNEQFF	TGTGCCAGCAGTTTAGGGTGGGGGTTGACTAGCGGGAGGCCCCGGTACAATGAGCAGTTCTTC
TRBV27	TRBJ1-1	-	-	CVSDRAGTEAFF	TGTGTTTCCGACCGGGCCGGGACTGAAGCTTTCTTT
TRBV20-1	TRBJ2-3	-	-	CSATGLNPFRTDTQYF	TGCAGTGCTACGGGATTGAATCCCTTCAGGACAGATACGCAGTATTTT
TRBV7-8	TRBJ1-2	TRBD1	-	CASSPQGAGGYTF	TGTGCCAGCAGCCCACAGGGGGCGGGAGGCTACACCTTC
TRBV12-3/TRBV12-4	TRBJ1-3	-	few	CASRPFPAYSGNTIYF	TGTGCCAGCAGACCGTTCCCGGCTTACTCTGGAAACACCATATATTTT
TRBV5-5	TRBJ2-7	TRBD1	-	CASRGQGWHEQYF	TGTGCCAGCCGGGGACAGGGGTGGCACGAGCAGTACTTC
TRBV6-2/TRBV6-3	TRBJ1-5	-	-	CASSRERNGNQPQHF	TGTGCCAGCAGTAGGGAGCGGAACGGCAATCAGCCCCAGCATTTT
TRBV3-1	TRBJ1-1	-	few	CASSQRPLQRNTEAFF	TGTGCCAGCAGCCAGCGTCCGTTACAGCGAAACACTGAAGCTTTCTTT
TRBV6-6	TRBJ2-7	-	-	CASSMSYEQYF	TGTGCCAGCAGTATGAGCTACGAGCAGTACTTC
TRBV24-1	TRBJ2-4	-	few	CATSDLSPIQYF	TGTGCCACCAGTGATTTATCGCCTATTCAGTACTTC
TRBV7-6	TRBJ2-2	-	few	CASTPEPGTGELFF	TGTGCCAGCACTCCCGAACCGGGGACCGGGGAGCTGTTTTTT
TRBV7-2	TRBJ2-7	-	few	CASSLRTFSYEQYF	TGTGCCAGCAGCCTCAGGACCTTCTCCTACGAGCAGTACTTC
TRBV7-2	TRBJ2-3	-	-	CASSPWRSSTDTQYF	TGTGCCAGCAGTCCGTGGCGGTCTAGCACAGATACGCAGTATTTT
TRBV12-3/TRBV12-4	TRBJ2-5	-	many	CASSFSGISETQYF	TGTGCCAGCAGTTTTTCTGGTATTTCCGAGACCCAGTACTTC
TRBV9	TRBJ1-4	TRBD1	many	CASSAGQGYEKLFF	TGTGCCAGCAGCGCGGGACAGGGGTATGAAAAACTGTTTTTT
TRBV5-1	TRBJ2-3	-	few	CASTPEWGASTDTQYF	TGCGCCAGCACCCCCGAGTGGGGGGCTAGCACAGATACGCAGTATTTT
TRBV7-8	TRBJ2-1	-	few	CASSLVGGPSTIEQFF	TGTGCCAGCAGCCTAGTAGGGGGTCCATCTACTATTGAGCAGTTCTTC
TRBV5-1	TRBJ2-3	-	few	CASSLTLGPTDTQYF	TGCGCCAGCAGCTTGACGCTGGGACCCACAGATACGCAGTATTTT
TRBV2	TRBJ2-7	-	-	CASSLSLFYEQYF	TGTGCCAGCAGTCTCTCTCTCTTCTACGAGCAGTACTTC
TRBV6-5	TRBJ2-7	TRBD1	many	CASSQGVSYEQYF	TGTGCCAGCAGCCAGGGGGTATCCTACGAGCAGTACTTC
TRBV18	TRBJ2-5	TRBD1	few	CASSPWTGAQETQYF	TGTGCCAGCTCACCCTGGACAGGGGCTCAAGAGACCCAGTACTTC
TRBV6-5	TRBJ1-1	-	few	CASSYAGGNTEAFF	TGTGCCAGCAGTTACGCGGGGGGGAACACTGAAGCTTTCTTT
TRBV20-1	TRBJ2-5	-	many	CSARDGTLQETQYF	TGCAGTGCTAGAGATGGGACTCTCCAAGAGACCCAGTACTTC
TRBV5-1	TRBJ2-1	TRBD1	few	CASRWDRDPQGLYNEQFF	TGCGCCAGCAGGTGGGACAGGGACCCCCAGGGTCTCTACAATGAGCAGTTCTTC
TRBV29-1	TRBJ2-1	TRBD2	few	CSEGTSGGPHNEQFF	TGCAGCGAAGGGACTAGCGGGGGCCCTCACAATGAGCAGTTCTTC
TRBV29-1	TRBJ2-2	-	many	CSVEGQGNTGELFF	TGCAGCGTTGAAGGGCAGGGGAACACCGGGGAGCTGTTTTTT
TRBV21-1	TRBJ1-5	-	-	CASSNPQGAISQPQHF	TGTGCCAGCAGCAACCCACAGGGGGCGATATCACAGCCCCAGCATTTT
TRBV6-5	TRBJ1-4	-	-	CASSSHGQSTNEKLFF	TGTGCCAGCAGTTCCCATGGACAGTCCACTAATGAAAAACTGTTTTTT
TRBV6-5	TRBJ2-2	-	-	CASSYQGGRTGELFF	TGTGCCAGCAGTTACCAGGGGGGGAGGACCGGGGAGCTGTTTTTT
TRBV11-2	TRBJ2-6	-	many	CASSLDSSGANVLTF	TGTGCCAGCAGCCTCGACAGCTCTGGGGCCAACGTCCTGACTTTC
TRBV6-2/TRBV6-3	TRBJ2-2	TRBD2	-	CASSYSRGGYTGELFF	TGTGCCAGCAGTTACTCCCGGGGGGGTTACACCGGGGAGCTGTTTTTT
TRBV10-2	TRBJ2-7	TRBD1	many	CASIQGTGGCSYEQYF	TGCGCCAGCATCCAAGGGACAGGGGGTTGCTCCTACGAGCAGTACTTC
TRBV4-1	TRBJ2-1	-	-	CASSQGRLQGVPLNEQFF	TGCGCCAGCAGCCAAGGGAGATTACAGGGCGTCCCCCTGAATGAGCAGTTCTTC
TRBV7-9	TRBJ2-1	-	-	CASSFLRSSYNEQFF	TGTGCCAGCAGCTTCCTCCGGAGCTCCTACAATGAGCAGTTCTTC
TRBV10-3	TRBJ2-7	TRBD1	few	CATGTGTGTYEQYF	TGTGCCACCGGTACCGGGACAGGGACCTACGAGCAGTACTTC
TRBV6-1	TRBJ2-2	-	-	CASMGGEEAGELFF	TGTGCCAGCATGGGCGGGGAAGAGGCCGGGGAGCTGTTTTTT
TRBV29-1	TRBJ1-1	-	many	CSVEDDEGTEAFF	TGCAGCGTTGAAGATGACGAGGGGACTGAAGCTTTCTTT